These 29 T cell receptor beta chains came from one sample sequenced in a study of T cells in Graves' hyperthyroidism and ophthalmopathy. Template material for amplifying TCR beta CDR3 regions consisted of RNA transcripts. During a first-round RT-PCR of the TCR CDR3, the HTBI primer set was used. TCRdb itself ran the multiplex PCR reads through MiXCR, one entry per CDR3 protein. The repertoire holds fewer than 450,000 distinct CDR3 sequences, with 12% to 15% as singletons. Sequencing was performed on blood. Receptors were obtained from a woman aged 55-75 years with Graves' ophthalmopathy.

This sequence joins TRBV9 and TRBJ2-7; the match to TRBD2 covers 7 bases. The germline gives CDR1 SGDLS, CDR2 YYNGEE. The V gene end was trimmed by 4 bases and the J gene end by 4 bases; junction bases not matched to a gene: 14. The CDR3 length is 16 residues. In DNA form, the CDR3 reads TGTGCCAGCAGCCCTATTAAGGGGAGGGCCGGGTACGAGCAGTACTTC. Protein product: CASSPIKGRAGYEQYF.

There are a few counts of this clonotype. The genes are TRBV2 and TRBJ2-2; D is possibly TRBD2 (7 bases). This CDR3 region has 16 residues. Germline CDR1 is SNHLY and CDR2 is FYNNEI. The V gene lost 4 bases and the J gene lost 6 bases, with 18 bases spanning the gap. The CDR3, as DNA: TGTGCCAGCAGTGCCCCTGGGGGGGGCACCGCCGGGGAGCTGTTTTTT. This translates into CASSAPGGGTAGELFF.

There are many counts of this clonotype. The chain joins TRBV2 to TRBJ2-1; TRBD2 matches 8 bases. The CDR3 length is 15 residues. Germline CDR1 and CDR2: SNHLY and FYNNEI. The ends lost 7 bases at V and 3 bases at J; junction bases unmatched: 8. The CDR3, as DNA: TGTGCCAGCACTACCGGGACTAGGGGCTACAATGAGCAGTTCTTC. This codes for CASTTGTRGYNEQFF.

This clonotype was counted ten times or more. V usage is TRBV2 and J usage is TRBJ2-7, with D perhaps TRBD2 (6 bases). Germline V lookup: CDR1 SNHLY, CDR2 FYNNEI. Deletions cut 7 bases from V and 2 bases from J, with 12 bases between. The CDR3 is 13 amino acids. This CDR3 is CASTSVPAYEQYF. In nucleotides, the CDR3 is TGTGCCAGCACTAGCGTCCCCGCCTACGAGCAGTACTTC.

In its sample, this clonotype was seen many times. The chain recombines TRBV29-1 with TRBJ2-7; 7 bases line up with TRBD1. The V segment lost 5 bases and the J segment 0 bases; nucleotides outside the gene matches: 4. The CDR3 loop spans 13 amino acids. Germline loops: CDR1 SQVTM, CDR2 ANQGSEA. CDR3 sequence: CSVSDRYSYEQYF. In DNA form, the CDR3 reads TGCAGCGTTTCGGACAGGTACTCCTACGAGCAGTACTTC.

This clonotype was seen many times. The chain uses TRBV6-1 and TRBJ1-5; 7 nucleotides line up with TRBD1. Germline CDR1 is MNHNS and CDR2 is SASEGT. This CDR3 is 14 amino acids long. J lost 5 bases, V lost 5 bases, and 6 bases had no gene match. The CDR3 spells CASSYRDRYQPQHF. Written as DNA, the CDR3 is TGTGCCAGCAGTTACCGGGACAGATATCAGCCCCAGCATTTT.

Ten or more counts support this clonotype. V and J are TRBV7-9 and TRBJ2-7; 11 bases are a match to TRBD2. Germline CDR1 SEHNR, CDR2 FQNEAQ (reference sequence). The CDR3 loop spans 19 amino acids. V lost 8 bases to trimming and J lost 0 bases; unmatched junction nucleotides: 18. In DNA, the CDR3 is TGTGCCAGCGCACCTGGTTCGCTAGCGGGAGGCCGACTCTCCTACGAGCAGTACTTC. Translated: CASAPGSLAGGRLSYEQYF.

This clonotype was seen ten or more times. V is TRBV12-3 or TRBV12-4 and J is TRBJ2-7, with TRBD1 as a possible D gene (6 bases). V lost 5 bases to trimming and J lost 1 base, with 15 bases between them. The CDR3 extends over 15 amino acids. The CDR3 protein is CASSASGQPSYEQYF. CDR3 bases: TGTGCCAGCAGTGCCTCCGGACAGCCGTCCTACGAGCAGTACTTC.

This clonotype was detected a few times. This chain joins TRBV7-9 and TRBJ2-1; no reliable D call. Germline V gene lookup returns CDR1 SEHNR and CDR2 FQNEAQ (reference sequence). CDR3 size: 16 residues. Trimming removed 1 base from V and 3 bases from J, with 13 bases in between. CDR3 sequence (DNA): TGTGCCAGCAGCTTAGAGACTTTACCCATCTACAATGAGCAGTTCTTC. It codes for CASSLETLPIYNEQFF.

This clonotype showed up just a few times. This chain uses TRBV28 with TRBJ2-2; the D gene is possibly TRBD1 (5 bases). The CDR3 loop spans 12 amino acids. Germline values: CDR1 MDHEN, CDR2 SYDVKM. V was shortened by 4 bases and J by 10 bases, with 10 bases between the two germline ends. CDR3 in amino acids: CASSWGPTELFF. Here the CDR3 DNA reads TGTGCCAGCAGTTGGGGCCCCACGGAGCTGTTTTTT.

With respect to this clonotype: Just one base apart from a much larger clone, this may be a read error. The V call is TRBV12-3 or TRBV12-4, the J call TRBJ2-5; D uncertain. This CDR3 has 13 amino acids. The CDR3 reads CAGSSDTQETQYF. The DNA for the CDR3 is TGTGCCGGCAGCTCGGATACCCAAGAGACCCAGTACTTC.

At least ten counts were recorded for this clonotype. The genes are TRBV28 and TRBJ1-5; unclear D gene. Germline V CDR1 and CDR2: MDHEN, SYDVKM. The ends were cut back, 4 bases at V and 3 bases at J, with 7 bases in the middle. This CDR3 comprises 13 residues. CDR3 sequence reads: CASSWALNQPQHF. The CDR3 DNA reads as TGTGCCAGCAGTTGGGCACTCAATCAGCCCCAGCATTTT.

Details on this clonotype: A read error may explain this, as a much larger clone is one base away. The V gene is TRBV12-3 or TRBV12-4, the J gene TRBJ1-5; TRBD1 matches 7 bases. Germline trimming cut 8 bases from V and 0 bases from J; bases unmatched to any gene: 7. This CDR3 contains 15 residues. In nucleotides, the CDR3 is TGTGCCAGCGGTCCCGGGACAGTTAGCAATCAGCCCCAGCATTTT. Residues: CASGPGTVSNQPQHF.

The rearrangement links TRBV20-1 to TRBJ2-5; D possibly corresponds to TRBD1 (6 bases). V lost 6 bases and J 2 bases, leaving 10 bases between the germline ends. Germline V gives CDR1 DFQATT, CDR2 SNEGSKA (reference sequence). The CDR3 extends over 12 amino acids. The CDR3, as DNA: TGCAGTGCAAAACAGGGACAAGAGACCCAGTACTTC. Amino acids: CSAKQGQETQYF.

In this sample, this clonotype turned up many times. This chain connects TRBV5-1 to TRBJ2-1; 14 bases agree with TRBD2. CDR1 and CDR2 (germline): SGHRS, YFSETQ. Trimming took 4 bases from V and 8 from J; bases not matched to a gene: 5. This CDR3 region has 15 residues. CDR3 sequence: CASSLGLAGADEQFF. The CDR3 bases are TGCGCCAGCAGCCTGGGACTAGCGGGAGCGGATGAGCAGTTCTTC.

This clonotype was counted ten times or more. The rearrangement uses TRBV6-2 or TRBV6-3 and TRBJ2-7; TRBD2 matches at 7 bases. The CDR3 runs 14 residues. V dropped 6 bases and J dropped 3; count of bases not matched to a gene: 8. Germline V gene sequence: CDR1 MNHEY, CDR2 SVGEGT. This chain's CDR3 is CASRLAESYYEQYF. The DNA of the CDR3 is TGTGCCAGCAGGCTAGCGGAGTCATACTACGAGCAGTACTTC.

This clonotype was recorded many times. The genes are TRBV7-6 and TRBJ2-7, with 11 bases fitting TRBD2. In germline, CDR1 is SGHVS, CDR2 FNYEAQ. The CDR3 covers 15 residues. Germline trimming cut 2 bases from V and 7 bases from J; bases unmatched to any gene: 7. CDR3 residues: CASSLRLAGGGEQYF. DNA for the CDR3: TGTGCCAGCAGCTTAAGGCTAGCGGGAGGCGGGGAGCAGTACTTC. Using reference TRBV7-6 and TRBJ2-7 for the parts outside the CDR3, the full variable domain is GAGVSQSPRYKVTKRGQDVALRCDPISGHVSLYWYRQALGQGPEFLTYFNYEAQQDKSGLPNDRFSAERPEGSISTLTIQRTEQRDSAMYRCASSLRLAGGGEQYFGPGTRLTVT.

The sample holds many counts of this clonotype. V is TRBV11-3 and J is TRBJ1-6; tentatively, D is TRBD1 (5 bases). The CDR3 extends over 16 amino acids. With 5 bases removed from V and 6 bases from J, the gap between germline ends came to 17 bases. Per germline, CDR1 SGHNT and CDR2 YENEEA. CDR3 nucleotide sequence: TGTGCCAGCAGCCCCCGGGGCAGTTTTTCTAATTCACCCCTCCACTTT. Its protein product is CASSPRGSFSNSPLHF.

This clonotype occurred a few times. V gene TRBV20-1 combines with J gene TRBJ2-3; D remains ambiguous. The ends were cut back, 4 bases at V and 6 bases at J, with 14 bases in the middle. The CDR3 sequence is 13 residues long. The V gene's germline CDR1 is DFQATT and CDR2 SNEGSKA (reference sequence). Here the CDR3 reads CSAIWTKWDTQYF. CDR3 coding DNA: TGCAGTGCTATATGGACGAAATGGGATACGCAGTATTTT.

This clonotype was detected a few times. The J gene is TRBJ1-1, the V gene TRBV10-3; D is unclear. V was shortened by 4 bases and J by 1 base, with 7 bases between the two germline ends. The CDR3 sequence is 13 residues long. The germline V gene has CDR1 ENHRY and CDR2 SYGVKD. CDR3: CAISATSNTEAFF. CDR3 nucleotides: TGTGCCATCAGTGCCACATCGAACACTGAAGCTTTCTTT.

This clonotype has a count of ten or more. The chain recombines TRBV12-5 with TRBJ2-7, with 7 positions matching TRBD2. Unmatched junction bases numbered 7, after V lost 2 bases and J lost 3 bases. From germline, CDR1 is LGHNT and CDR2 FRNRAP. The CDR3 covers 15 residues. In DNA, the CDR3 is TGTGCTAGTGGTTTGCAGCGGGATAATTTCTACGAGCAGTACTTC. Residues: CASGLQRDNFYEQYF.

In this sample, this clonotype turned up many times. CDR3 bases: TGCAGTGCTACGGGGGGGAGCTCGAGCACAGATACGCAGTATTTT. Amino acid sequence: CSATGGSSSTDTQYF. The chain uses TRBV20-1 and TRBJ2-3; 8 nucleotides line up with TRBD2. CDR3 length: 15 residues. Per germline, CDR1 DFQATT and CDR2 SNEGSKA (reference sequence). Losses at the gene ends were 4 bases for V and 0 bases for J; bases not matched to a gene: 6.

The chain recombines TRBV19 with TRBJ1-6; 11 bases align to TRBD1. Germline assignment: CDR1 LNHDA and CDR2 SQIVND (reference sequence). Unmatched junction bases numbered 6, after V lost 6 bases and J lost 8 bases. The CDR3 consists of 15 residues. CDR3 sequence (DNA): TGTGCCAGTAGCTCCGGGACAGGGGGGTATTCACCCCTCCACTTT. As protein: CASSSGTGGYSPLHF. The full variable domain, completed using reference TRBV19 and TRBJ1-6, is DGGITQSPKYLFRKEGQNVTLSCEQNLNHDAMYWYRQDPGQGLRLIYYSQIVNDFQKGDIAEGYSVSREKKESFPLTVTSAQKNPTAFYLCASSSGTGGYSPLHFGNGTRLTVT.

This clonotype has ten or more counts. V and J are TRBV2 and TRBJ2-1, with TRBD2 matching over 15 bases. The CDR3 runs 13 residues. The germline V gene has CDR1 SNHLY and CDR2 FYNNEI. With 10 bases clipped from V and 7 bases from J, the junction kept 2 bases outside the gene matches. CDR3 amino acids: CATGTSGRNEQFF. CDR3 DNA sequence: TGTGCCACAGGGACTAGCGGGAGGAATGAGCAGTTCTTC.

This clonotype was seen many times. The chain uses TRBV5-1 and TRBJ1-1; 9 nucleotides line up with TRBD1. This CDR3 spans 15 amino acids. V lost 2 bases and J lost 5; bases outside the gene matches: 7. Germline V gives CDR1 SGHRS, CDR2 YFSETQ. The CDR3 region has the DNA TGCGCCAGCAGCTTTGGACAGGGGAGTGGGACTGAAGCTTTCTTT. Protein product: CASSFGQGSGTEAFF.

This clonotype was found many times. The chain combines TRBV24-1 with TRBJ2-3, with 11 bases that match TRBD2. Germline CDR1 is KGHDR and CDR2 is SFDVKD. Unmatched junction bases numbered 7, after V lost 3 bases and J lost 3 bases. CDR3 length equals 17 residues. The chain's CDR3 is CATSDPGTSGGTDTQYF. The CDR3 DNA reads TGTGCCACCAGTGATCCCGGGACTAGCGGAGGTACAGATACGCAGTATTTT.

This clonotype showed up many times. The junction does not match germline at one end; this may be a read error. The rearrangement links TRBV12-3 or TRBV12-4 to TRBJ2-5; TRBD2 matches 14 bases. CDR3 length equals 12 residues. The CDR3 sequence is CASSATSGRANF. In nucleotides, the CDR3 is TGTGCCAGCAGTGCGACTAGCGGGAGGGCCAACTTC.

In its sample, this clonotype was seen many times. V usage is TRBV12-3 or TRBV12-4 and J usage is TRBJ2-5; TRBD2 agrees at 7 bases. V lost 3 bases and J lost 5; bases outside the gene matches: 12. The CDR3 has 16 amino acids. CDR3 in amino acids: CASSFSGGRAGETQYF. CDR3 sequence (DNA): TGTGCCAGCAGTTTCAGTGGTGGGAGGGCAGGGGAGACCCAGTACTTC.

This clonotype was found a few times. This chain connects TRBV7-8 to TRBJ2-6, with D perhaps matching TRBD2 (7 bases). V gave up 1 base and J gave up 4 bases, with 11 bases separating them. This CDR3 has 16 amino acids. From germline, CDR1 is SGHVS and CDR2 FQNEAQ. This chain's CDR3 is CASSLVGGLGANVLTF. The CDR3 nucleotides read TGTGCCAGCAGCTTAGTGGGGGGGCTCGGGGCCAACGTCCTGACTTTC.